The 27 T cell receptor beta chains reported below all come from one sample, sequenced in a study. TCRdb re-analysed the RT-PCR reads in MiXCR, keeping a single row per CDR3 protein. The repertoire holds hundreds of thousands of distinct CDR3 sequences, with 11% to 15% as singletons. Sequenced sample: memory CD4+ T cells from blood. All receptors come from a female donor in good health, serving as a healthy control.

The V and J genes are TRBV20-1 and TRBJ2-6, with TRBD2 as a possible D gene (5 bases). This CDR3 region has 15 residues. Trimming took off 7 bases at V and 0 bases at J, with 13 bases between the two ends. Germline CDR1 reads DFQATT; CDR2 reads SNEGSKA (reference sequence). The CDR3 region is CSVALRGSGANVLTF. The CDR3 coding sequence is TGCAGTGTCGCTCTTCGGGGCTCTGGGGCCAACGTCCTGACTTTC.

The chain couples TRBV7-2 to TRBJ2-1; D may be TRBD1 or TRBD2 (5 bases each). CDR3 length equals 16 residues. V lost 1 base and J 2 bases, leaving 12 bases between the germline ends. Germline-derived CDR1 and CDR2 are SGHTA and FQGNSA. CDR3 sequence: CASSLGGFGAYNEQFF. CDR3 nucleotides: TGTGCCAGCAGCTTAGGGGGGTTTGGCGCCTACAATGAGCAGTTCTTC.

The chain couples TRBV3-1 to TRBJ1-1; D ambiguous. The V end lost 0 bases, the J end lost 7 bases, and 9 bases lay between the germline ends. CDR3 size: 13 residues. CDR1 LGHDT and CDR2 YNNKEL come from the germline V gene (reference sequence). The chain's CDR3 is CASSQEDVVEAFF. CDR3 nucleotide sequence: TGTGCCAGCAGCCAAGAGGATGTGGTTGAAGCTTTCTTT.

V is TRBV7-2 and J is TRBJ2-7, with 7 nucleotides matching TRBD1. The CDR3 is 15 residues long. The ends lost 2 bases at V and 2 bases at J; junction bases unmatched: 6. Germline V gene data show CDR1 as SGHTA and CDR2 as FQGNSA. The CDR3 here is CASSLSRDRTYEQYF. The DNA for the CDR3 is TGTGCCAGCAGCTTATCTCGGGACAGAACCTACGAGCAGTACTTC. Full variable domain (rest looked up from reference TRBV7-2 and TRBJ2-7): GAGVSQSPSNKVTEKGKDVELRCDPISGHTALYWYRQSLGQGLEFLIYFQGNSAPDKSGLPSDRFSAERTGGSVSTLTIQRTQQEDSAVYLCASSLSRDRTYEQYFGPGTRLTVT.

In this sample, this clonotype turned up many times. The genes are TRBV12-3 or TRBV12-4 and TRBJ1-5; no firm D call. The CDR3 consists of 13 residues. Trimming left V 8 bases short and J 4 bases short, with 12 bases between. The CDR3 DNA is TGTGCCAGCGCTGCCCTCCGAAATCAGCCCCAGCATTTT. It codes for CASAALRNQPQHF.

This clonotype occurred many times. The chain uses TRBV6-5 and TRBJ2-1; D tentatively fits TRBD1 or TRBD2 (5 bases each). This CDR3 spans 15 amino acids. V shed 3 bases and J shed 3 bases, with 12 bases lying between them. Looked up from germline, CDR1 is MNHEY and CDR2 is SVGAGI. CDR3 sequence (DNA): TGTGCCAGCAGTTATAAGGGACCCCACTACAATGAGCAGTTCTTC. The encoded protein is CASSYKGPHYNEQFF.

The V and J genes are TRBV6-2 or TRBV6-3 and TRBJ2-2; perhaps TRBD2 as D (5 bases). The V and J ends lost 2 bases and 4 bases respectively, with 14 bases between them. Looked up from germline, CDR1 is MNHEY and CDR2 is SVGEGT. The CDR3 is made up of 16 amino acids. The CDR3 nucleotides are TGTGCCAGCAGTTACCTATTAGGCCGGGGCACCGGGGAGCTGTTTTTT. Residues: CASSYLLGRGTGELFF.

Points on this clonotype: A much larger clone differs from this one at a single base, so this may be a read error. V and J are TRBV7-2 and TRBJ1-5; D remains ambiguous. CDR3 length: 13 residues. The V and J ends lost 1 base and 7 bases respectively, with 8 bases between them. CDR1 is SGHTA and CDR2 is FQGNSA in the germline V gene. The CDR3 region is CTSSLVVGQPQHF. As DNA, the CDR3 is TGTACCAGCAGCTTAGTGGTAGGGCAGCCCCAGCATTTT.

This clonotype was recorded a few times. The V gene is TRBV6-6, the J gene TRBJ2-2; 12 positions match TRBD2. Germline V gives CDR1 MNHNY, CDR2 SVGAGI (reference sequence). The CDR3 contains 18 residues. V was clipped by 4 bases and J by 7 bases; unmatched bases: 13. The CDR3 DNA is TGTGCCAGCAGTTCCCGACTAGCGGGAGTAGGTCGGGGCGGGGAGCTGTTTTTT. Its protein is CASSSRLAGVGRGGELFF.

CDR3 sequence: CSARSLTGGVETQYF. In DNA, the CDR3 is TGCAGTGCTAGATCTCTGACAGGGGGCGTAGAGACCCAGTACTTC. V is TRBV20-1 and J is TRBJ2-5, with 10 positions matching TRBD1. Germline V gene sequence: CDR1 DFQATT, CDR2 SNEGSKA (reference sequence). The CDR3 sequence is 15 residues long. Germline trimming cut 2 bases from V and 4 bases from J; bases unmatched to any gene: 7.

This chain uses TRBV18 with TRBJ2-5; no definite D call. V lost 3 bases, J lost 3 bases, and 11 bases lay in between. The length of the CDR3 is 14 residues. The V gene's germline CDR1 is KGHSH and CDR2 LQKENI. Written as DNA, the CDR3 is TGTGCCAGCTCACCTAACTCCCCGGAAGAGACCCAGTACTTC. Protein product: CASSPNSPEETQYF.

The chain carries TRBV6-6 and TRBJ2-3; 7 bases match TRBD2. The CDR3 is made up of 15 amino acids. Germline values: CDR1 MNHNY, CDR2 SVGAGI (reference sequence). J lost 1 base, V lost 7 bases, and 8 bases had no gene match. CDR3 sequence reads: CASKLAWVGTDTQYF. The CDR3 DNA reads TGTGCCAGCAAACTAGCGTGGGTAGGCACAGATACGCAGTATTTT.

This clonotype was picked up many times. The chain joins TRBV6-6 to TRBJ1-1; D ambiguous. The germline V and J ends were trimmed by 8 bases and 0 bases, with 10 bases remaining between them. This CDR3 comprises 13 residues. Germline V gene data show CDR1 as MNHNY and CDR2 as SVGAGI (reference sequence). This CDR3 reads CASAVIMNTEAFF. In DNA, the CDR3 is TGTGCCAGCGCAGTGATCATGAACACTGAAGCTTTCTTT.

The V and J genes are TRBV5-1 and TRBJ1-1; D might be TRBD1 (5 bases). Germline V gene sequence: CDR1 SGHRS, CDR2 YFSETQ. There are 12 residues in the CDR3. Trimming pared 2 bases from V and 7 bases from J, leaving 9 bases between. The CDR3 DNA sequence: TGCGCCAGCAGCTTAGGGGACTATGAAGCTTTCTTT. Translation: CASSLGDYEAFF.

The genes are TRBV12-3 or TRBV12-4 and TRBJ2-1; 7 nucleotides line up with TRBD2. The CDR3 sequence is 14 residues long. V was pared by 4 bases and J by 6 bases, with 6 bases of the junction left unmatched. The CDR3 coding sequence is TGTGCCAGCAGTTCGGTAGCGGGCCTCAATGAGCAGTTCTTC. Its protein is CASSSVAGLNEQFF.

This rearrangement joins TRBV7-2 to TRBJ2-7; perhaps TRBD2 as D (5 bases). Looked up from germline, CDR1 is SGHTA and CDR2 is FQGNSA. This CDR3 spans 18 amino acids. V was clipped by 0 bases and J by 0 bases, with 18 bases between them. The CDR3 coding sequence is TGTGCCAGCAGCTTAGCTCCCGGACTCAGGCCCAGCTCCTACGAGCAGTACTTC. It yields the protein CASSLAPGLRPSSYEQYF.

At least ten counts were recorded for this clonotype. The chain uses TRBV7-9 and TRBJ2-3; 12 nucleotides agree with TRBD2. This CDR3 has 16 amino acids. The germline CDR1 and CDR2 sequences are SEHNR and FQNEAQ (reference sequence). The junction had 6 bases not matched to a gene; V was cut back by 5 bases and J by 3 bases. DNA for the CDR3: TGTGCCAGCAGCCTCGGACTAGCGGGAACAACAGATACGCAGTATTTT. This sequence encodes CASSLGLAGTTDTQYF.

A few counts support this clonotype. The chain couples TRBV4-1 to TRBJ1-6; TRBD1 matches 9 bases. V shed 4 bases and J 10 bases; nucleotides not matched to a gene: 20. Germline values: CDR1 MGHRA, CDR2 YSYEKL. The CDR3 runs 19 residues. The CDR3 nucleotides are TGCGCCAGCAGCCCTGCCGGGAGGGGATCGGACAGGGGAGGCTCACCCCTCCACTTT. This codes for CASSPAGRGSDRGGSPLHF.

The chain uses TRBV20-1 and TRBJ2-7; TRBD2 matches at 7 bases. The CDR3 is 12 amino acids. From germline, CDR1 is DFQATT and CDR2 SNEGSKA (reference sequence). With 5 bases clipped from V and 7 bases from J, the junction kept 8 bases outside the gene matches. The CDR3 DNA reads as TGCAGTGCTGTGGCCCGGGGAGGGGAGCAGTACTTC. Translating it yields CSAVARGGEQYF.

There are a few counts of this clonotype. This sequence joins TRBV5-1 and TRBJ2-7; 11 nucleotides line up with TRBD2. This CDR3 spans 16 amino acids. Germline V gene data show CDR1 as SGHRS and CDR2 as YFSETQ. With V trimmed by 1 base and J by 7 bases, 10 bases remained unmatched. CDR3 residues: CASSLTRSGRALEQYF. For the CDR3, the DNA is TGCGCCAGCAGCTTGACTCGTAGCGGGAGGGCCCTTGAGCAGTACTTC.

This clonotype was detected ten times or more. J is TRBJ2-2 and V is TRBV3-1; D unclear. V lost 4 bases and J 5 bases, leaving 2 bases between the germline ends. Germline V gene sequence: CDR1 LGHDT, CDR2 YNNKEL (reference sequence). The CDR3 runs to 11 residues. This CDR3 reads CASSRTGELFF. DNA for the CDR3: TGTGCCAGCAGCCGGACCGGGGAGCTGTTTTTT.

This clonotype was counted ten times or more. The rearrangement links TRBV9 to TRBJ2-7; TRBD2 matches 8 bases. The CDR3 is 14 residues long. V lost 0 bases, J lost 2 bases, and 1 base stayed unmatched. Per germline, CDR1 SGDLS and CDR2 YYNGEE. The CDR3 bases are TGTGCCAGCAGCGTAGCGGGGGGGCCCTACGAGCAGTACTTC. It specifies CASSVAGGPYEQYF.

This clonotype has a handful of counts. This chain uses TRBV6-2 or TRBV6-3 with TRBJ2-5, with 11 bases lining up with TRBD2. Germline V gene sequence: CDR1 MNHEY, CDR2 SVGEGT. This CDR3 region has 16 residues. Losses at the gene ends were 7 bases for V and 0 bases for J; bases not matched to a gene: 7. The CDR3 here is CASTAGLAAYQETQYF. The CDR3 DNA sequence: TGTGCCAGCACCGCGGGACTAGCGGCGTACCAAGAGACCCAGTACTTC.

In this sample, this clonotype turned up a few times. The rearrangement links TRBV15 to TRBJ1-6; TRBD1 is a possible D gene (5 bases). The CDR3 contains 18 residues. V dropped 9 bases and J dropped 7 bases, with 28 bases sitting between them. Germline assignment: CDR1 LNHNV and CDR2 YYDKDF (reference sequence). The CDR3: CATTPPGRAMTRNSPLHF. CDR3 coding DNA: TGTGCCACAACCCCGCCCGGCAGGGCGATGACCCGAAATTCACCCCTCCACTTT. The entire variable domain, with the rest obtained from reference TRBV15 and TRBJ1-6, is as follows: DAMVIQNPRYQVTQFGKPVTLSCSQTLNHNVMYWYQQKSSQAPKLLFHYYDKDFNNEADTPDNFQSRRPNTSFCFLDIRSPGLGDTAMYLCATTPPGRAMTRNSPLHFGNGTRLTVT.

V is TRBV29-1 and J is TRBJ2-3; D remains unclear. V was clipped by 0 bases and J by 6 bases, with 10 bases between them. Germline V gene lookup returns CDR1 SQVTM and CDR2 ANQGSEA. The CDR3 has 13 amino acids. The CDR3 loop reads CSVEETGLDTQYF. In DNA, the CDR3 is TGCAGCGTTGAAGAAACGGGTTTGGATACGCAGTATTTT.

The sample holds many counts of this clonotype. The rearrangement uses TRBV5-1 and TRBJ2-1; 14 nucleotides line up with TRBD2. This CDR3 contains 16 residues. CDR1 is SGHRS, CDR2 YFSETQ, per germline. Trimming cost V 4 bases and J 8 bases; bases outside gene matches: 8. In DNA form, the CDR3 reads TGCGCCAGCAGCGTGGGGACTAGCGGGAGTTTGGATGAGCAGTTCTTC. It encodes CASSVGTSGSLDEQFF.

This clonotype was recorded many times. The rearrangement joins TRBV29-1 to TRBJ2-7; TRBD2 aligns across 11 bases. Germline lookup yields CDR1 SQVTM and CDR2 ANQGSEA. V was clipped by 7 bases and J by 5 bases; unmatched bases: 13. The CDR3 has 15 amino acids. CDR3 amino acids: CSAAGTSGSTDEQYF. DNA for the CDR3: TGCAGCGCAGCCGGGACTAGCGGTTCTACTGACGAGCAGTACTTC.